This TCR beta chain emerged from a study of regulatory T cells in long-lasting Graves disease. Background on the study: Positivity for TSH receptor antibodies plus over 5 years of antithyroid drugs meant persistent Graves' disease.

CDR1 is ENHRY, CDR2 SYGVKD, per germline. The CDR3 loop spans 14 amino acids. Unmatched junction bases numbered 7, after V lost 5 bases and J lost 3 bases. This clonotype was recorded a few times. Documented time point: persistent/refractory GD, antithyroid drugs over 5 years with positive TRAb. Extracted PBMC RNA gave rise to the TCR library. Graves' disease diagnoses used American Thyroid Association guidelines. As collected, the peripheral blood samples measured 8 to 9 milliliters each and went into EDTA tubes. Construction of TCR beta libraries relied on iRepertoire HTBI primers and on Arm-PCR targeting CDR3 regions. TCRdb re-called the multiplex PCR reads through MiXCR, storing one row per CDR3 protein. This sample carries roughly 300,000 distinct CDR3 sequences, 15% to 20% of them seen once, and the ten largest clones take over 25%.

The sequence was obtained from a female donor with Graves disease. This specimen consisted of peripheral blood mononuclear cells (PBMCs), obtained when the disease was refractory, from a patient treated with antithyroid drugs. The V call is TRBV10-3, the J call TRBJ2-7; TRBD1 matches 7 bases. The CDR3 loop reads CAISPGTAFYEQYF. The DNA for the CDR3 is TGTGCCATCAGTCCCGGGACAGCCTTCTACGAGCAGTACTTC.